This T cell receptor (beta chain) emerged from a study of T-cell reconstitution after alpha-beta-depleted transplantation in children. This clonotype was seen a handful of times. Germline lookup yields CDR1 LGHDT and CDR2 YNNKEL (reference sequence). Trimming cost V 5 bases and J 3 bases, with 11 bases left between them. The CDR3 totals 13 residues. Unique molecular identifiers were incorporated into the prepared TCRbeta library. A single record per CDR3 protein comes from TCRdb applying MiXCR to the PCR reads. The data hold about 600,000 distinct CDR3 sequences, with roughly a tenth observed a single time.

This receptor was identified in a human donor who donated a stem cell graft to a child with acute myeloid leukemia. The input for sequencing was PBMCs from the stem cell graft donor, taken from the stem cell graft. V and J are TRBV3-1 and TRBJ2-7; no clear D gene. CDR3 sequence: CASSASTVYEQYF. DNA of the CDR3: TGTGCCAGCAGCGCCTCGACGGTCTACGAGCAGTACTTC.